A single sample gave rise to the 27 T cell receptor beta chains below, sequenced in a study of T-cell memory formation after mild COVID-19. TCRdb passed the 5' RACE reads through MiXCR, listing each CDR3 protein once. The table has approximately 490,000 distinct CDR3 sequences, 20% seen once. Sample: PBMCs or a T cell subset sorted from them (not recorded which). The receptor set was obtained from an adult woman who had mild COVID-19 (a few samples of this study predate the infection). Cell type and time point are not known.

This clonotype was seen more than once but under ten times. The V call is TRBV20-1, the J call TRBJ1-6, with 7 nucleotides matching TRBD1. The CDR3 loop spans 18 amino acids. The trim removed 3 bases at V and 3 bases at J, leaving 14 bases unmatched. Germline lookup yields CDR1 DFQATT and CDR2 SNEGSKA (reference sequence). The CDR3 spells CSASSDRVGDFYNSPLHF. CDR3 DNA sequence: TGCAGTGCTAGTTCTGACAGGGTGGGGGATTTCTATAATTCACCCCTCCACTTT.

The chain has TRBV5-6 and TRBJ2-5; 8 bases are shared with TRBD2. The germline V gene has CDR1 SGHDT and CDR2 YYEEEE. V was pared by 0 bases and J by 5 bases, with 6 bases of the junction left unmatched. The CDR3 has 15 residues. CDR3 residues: CASSLDAGGWETQYF. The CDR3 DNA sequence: TGTGCCAGCAGCTTGGACGCGGGGGGCTGGGAGACCCAGTACTTC. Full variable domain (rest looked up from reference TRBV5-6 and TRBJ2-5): DAGVTQSPTHLIKTRGQQVTLRCSPKSGHDTVSWYQQALGQGPQFIFQYYEEEERQRGNFPDRFSGHQFPNYSSELNVNALLLGDSALYLCASSLDAGGWETQYFGPGTRLLVL.

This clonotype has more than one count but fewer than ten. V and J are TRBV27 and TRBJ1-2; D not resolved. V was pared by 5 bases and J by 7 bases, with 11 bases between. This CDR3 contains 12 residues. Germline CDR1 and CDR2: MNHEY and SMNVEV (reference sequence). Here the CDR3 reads CASSDGWSGYTF. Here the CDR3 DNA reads TGTGCCAGCAGTGACGGATGGTCTGGCTACACCTTC.

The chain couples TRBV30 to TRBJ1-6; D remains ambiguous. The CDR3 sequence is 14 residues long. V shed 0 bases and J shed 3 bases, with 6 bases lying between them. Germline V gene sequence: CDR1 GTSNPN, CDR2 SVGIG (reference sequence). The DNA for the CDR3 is TGTGCCTGGAGTGTGGGAGTCTATAATTCACCCCTCCACTTT. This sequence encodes CAWSVGVYNSPLHF.

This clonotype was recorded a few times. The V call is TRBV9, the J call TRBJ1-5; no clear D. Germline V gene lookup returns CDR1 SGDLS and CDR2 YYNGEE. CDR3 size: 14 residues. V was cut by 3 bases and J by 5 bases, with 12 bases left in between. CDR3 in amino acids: CASSGGLDYQPQHF. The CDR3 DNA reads TGTGCCAGCAGCGGGGGTCTCGATTATCAGCCCCAGCATTTT.

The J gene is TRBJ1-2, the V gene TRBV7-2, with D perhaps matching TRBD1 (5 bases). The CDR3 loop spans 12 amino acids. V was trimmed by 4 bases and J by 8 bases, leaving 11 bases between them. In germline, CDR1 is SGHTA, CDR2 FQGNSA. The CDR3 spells CASSSGTPGYTF. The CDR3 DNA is TGTGCCAGCAGCTCCGGGACGCCGGGCTACACCTTC. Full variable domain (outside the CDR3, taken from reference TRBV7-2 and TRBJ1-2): GAGVSQSPSNKVTEKGKDVELRCDPISGHTALYWYRQSLGQGLEFLIYFQGNSAPDKSGLPSDRFSAERTGGSVSTLTIQRTQQEDSAVYLCASSSGTPGYTFGSGTRLTVV.

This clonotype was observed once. The CDR3 region is CASRLGGDTGELFF. The CDR3 coding sequence is TGTGCCAGCAGACTGGGAGGGGACACCGGGGAGCTGTTTTTT. This chain uses TRBV7-9 with TRBJ2-2, with TRBD2 matching over 7 bases. Germline loops: CDR1 SEHNR, CDR2 FQNEAQ (reference sequence). This CDR3 is 14 amino acids long. The trim removed 6 bases at V and 3 bases at J, leaving 4 bases unmatched.

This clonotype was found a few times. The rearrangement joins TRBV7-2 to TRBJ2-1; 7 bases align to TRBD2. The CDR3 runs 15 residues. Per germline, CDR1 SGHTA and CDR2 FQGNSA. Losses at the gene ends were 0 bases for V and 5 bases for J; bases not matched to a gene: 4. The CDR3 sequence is CASSLAGTTNNEQFF. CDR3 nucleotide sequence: TGTGCCAGCAGCTTAGCTGGGACTACTAACAATGAGCAGTTCTTC. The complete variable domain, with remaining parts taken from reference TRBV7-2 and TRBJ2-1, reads GAGVSQSPSNKVTEKGKDVELRCDPISGHTALYWYRQSLGQGLEFLIYFQGNSAPDKSGLPSDRFSAERTGGSVSTLTIQRTQQEDSAVYLCASSLAGTTNNEQFFGPGTRLTVL.

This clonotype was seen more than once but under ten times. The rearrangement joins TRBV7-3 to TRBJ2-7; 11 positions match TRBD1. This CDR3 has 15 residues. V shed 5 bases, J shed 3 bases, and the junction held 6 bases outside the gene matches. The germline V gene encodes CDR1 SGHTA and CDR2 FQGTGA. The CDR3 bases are TGTGCCAGCAGCCGCGGACAGGGGGCTGACTACGAGCAGTACTTC. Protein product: CASSRGQGADYEQYF.

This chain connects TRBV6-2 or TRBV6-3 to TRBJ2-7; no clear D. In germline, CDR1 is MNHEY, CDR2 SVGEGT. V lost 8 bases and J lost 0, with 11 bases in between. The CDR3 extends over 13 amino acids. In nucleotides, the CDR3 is TGTGCCAGCTGTTCGCGGTACTCCTACGAGCAGTACTTC. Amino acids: CASCSRYSYEQYF.

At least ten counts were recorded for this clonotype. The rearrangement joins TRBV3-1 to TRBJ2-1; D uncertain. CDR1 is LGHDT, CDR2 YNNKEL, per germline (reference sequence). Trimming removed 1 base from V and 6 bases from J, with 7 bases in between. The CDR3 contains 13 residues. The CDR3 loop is CASSQGERNEQFF. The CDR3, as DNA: TGTGCCAGCAGCCAAGGCGAGCGCAATGAGCAGTTCTTC.

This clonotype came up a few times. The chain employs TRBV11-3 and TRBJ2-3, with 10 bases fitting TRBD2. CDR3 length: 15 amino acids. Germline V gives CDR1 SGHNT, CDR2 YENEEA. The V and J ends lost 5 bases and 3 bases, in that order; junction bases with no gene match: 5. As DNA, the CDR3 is TGTGCCAGCAGCCGACCGGGACTAGCGACAGATACGCAGTATTTT. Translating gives CASSRPGLATDTQYF.

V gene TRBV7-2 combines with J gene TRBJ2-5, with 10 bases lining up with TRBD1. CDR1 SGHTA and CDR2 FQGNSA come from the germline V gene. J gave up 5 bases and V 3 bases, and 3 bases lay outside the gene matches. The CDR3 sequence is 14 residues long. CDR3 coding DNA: TGTGCCAGCAGCTTGGACAGGGGGTGGGAGACCCAGTACTTC. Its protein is CASSLDRGWETQYF.

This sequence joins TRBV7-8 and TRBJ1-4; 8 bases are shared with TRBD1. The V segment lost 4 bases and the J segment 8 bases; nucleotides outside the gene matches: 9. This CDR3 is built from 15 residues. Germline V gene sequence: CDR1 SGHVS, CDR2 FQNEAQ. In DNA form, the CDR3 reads TGTGCCAGCAGCTCGGACAGGGTCCTATGGGAAAAACTGTTTTTT. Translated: CASSSDRVLWEKLFF. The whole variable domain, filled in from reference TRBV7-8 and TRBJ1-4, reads GAGVSQSPRYKVAKRGQDVALRCDPISGHVSLFWYQQALGQGPEFLTYFQNEAQLDKSGLPSDRFFAERPEGSVSTLKIQRTQQEDSAVYLCASSSDRVLWEKLFFGSGTQLSVL.

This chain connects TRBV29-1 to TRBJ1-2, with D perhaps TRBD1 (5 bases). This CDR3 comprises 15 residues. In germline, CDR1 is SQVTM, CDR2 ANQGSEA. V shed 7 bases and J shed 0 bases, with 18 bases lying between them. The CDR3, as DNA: TGCAGCGCCGCACTTTCGGACACGCCTAACTATGGCTACACCTTC. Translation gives CSAALSDTPNYGYTF.

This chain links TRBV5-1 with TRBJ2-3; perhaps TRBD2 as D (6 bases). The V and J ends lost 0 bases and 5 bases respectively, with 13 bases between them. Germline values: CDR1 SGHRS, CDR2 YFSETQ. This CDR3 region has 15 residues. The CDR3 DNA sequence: TGCGCCAGCAGCTTGGAGGGAAACGGGGGAGATACGCAGTATTTT. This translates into CASSLEGNGGDTQYF.

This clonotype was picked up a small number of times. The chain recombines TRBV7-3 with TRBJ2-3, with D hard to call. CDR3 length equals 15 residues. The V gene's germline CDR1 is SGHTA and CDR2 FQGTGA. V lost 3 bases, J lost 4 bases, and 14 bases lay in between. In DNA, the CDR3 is TGTGCCAGCAGCTTGCTGGCGGCCTGGCCAGATACGCAGTATTTT. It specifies CASSLLAAWPDTQYF.

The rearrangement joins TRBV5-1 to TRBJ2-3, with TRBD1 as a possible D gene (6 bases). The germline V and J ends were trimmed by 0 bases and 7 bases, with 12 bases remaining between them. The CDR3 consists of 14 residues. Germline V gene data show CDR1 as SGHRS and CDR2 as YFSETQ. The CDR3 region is CASSLGQGIYTQYF. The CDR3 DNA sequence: TGCGCCAGCAGCTTGGGTCAGGGGATATATACGCAGTATTTT.

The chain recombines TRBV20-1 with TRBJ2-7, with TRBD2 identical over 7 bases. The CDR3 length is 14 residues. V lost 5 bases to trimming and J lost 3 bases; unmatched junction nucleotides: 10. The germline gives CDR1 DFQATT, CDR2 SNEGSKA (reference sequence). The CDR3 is CSAYSGNALYEQYF. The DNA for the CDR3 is TGCAGTGCTTACAGCGGGAATGCCCTCTACGAGCAGTACTTC.

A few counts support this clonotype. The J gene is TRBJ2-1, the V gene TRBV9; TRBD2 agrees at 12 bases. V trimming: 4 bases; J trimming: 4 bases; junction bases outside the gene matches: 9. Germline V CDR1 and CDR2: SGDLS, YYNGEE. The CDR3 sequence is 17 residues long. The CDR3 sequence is CASSPRLTSGRYNEQFF. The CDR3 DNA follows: TGTGCCAGCAGCCCCCGGCTTACTAGCGGGAGGTACAATGAGCAGTTCTTC.

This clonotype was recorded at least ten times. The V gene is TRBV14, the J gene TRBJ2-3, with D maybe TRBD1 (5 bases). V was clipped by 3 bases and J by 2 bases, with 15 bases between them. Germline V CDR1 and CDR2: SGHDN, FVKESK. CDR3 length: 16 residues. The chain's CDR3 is CASSHVAGLVTDTQYF. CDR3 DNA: TGTGCCAGCAGCCACGTGGCAGGGTTAGTCACAGATACGCAGTATTTT.

In DNA, the CDR3 is TGTGCCAGCATGGCGGGAGGGGAAACTGAAGCTTTCTTT. Translated: CASMAGGETEAFF. The rearrangement uses TRBV9 and TRBJ1-1; the D gene is possibly TRBD1 (5 bases). Germline CDR1 SGDLS, CDR2 YYNGEE. The CDR3 loop spans 13 amino acids. The ends were cut back, 6 bases at V and 5 bases at J, with 14 bases in the middle.

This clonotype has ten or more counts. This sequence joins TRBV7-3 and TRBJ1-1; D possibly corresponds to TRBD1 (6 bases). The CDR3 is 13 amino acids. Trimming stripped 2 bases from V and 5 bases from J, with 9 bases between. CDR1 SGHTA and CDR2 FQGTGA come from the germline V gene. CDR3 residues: CASSLQGRTEAFF. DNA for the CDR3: TGTGCCAGCAGCTTACAGGGGAGGACTGAAGCTTTCTTT.

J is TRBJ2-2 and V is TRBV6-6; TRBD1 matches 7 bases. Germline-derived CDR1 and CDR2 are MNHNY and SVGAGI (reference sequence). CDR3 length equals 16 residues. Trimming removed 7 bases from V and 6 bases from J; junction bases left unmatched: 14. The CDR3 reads CASTSRTGTHPGELFF. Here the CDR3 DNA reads TGTGCCAGCACCTCCCGGACAGGAACTCACCCCGGGGAGCTGTTTTTT.

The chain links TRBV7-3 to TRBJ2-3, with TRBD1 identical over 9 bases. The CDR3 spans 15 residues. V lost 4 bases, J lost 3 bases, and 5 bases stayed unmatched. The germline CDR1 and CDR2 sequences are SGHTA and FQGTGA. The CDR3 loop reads CASSSDRGRTDTQYF. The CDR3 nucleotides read TGTGCCAGCAGCTCCGACAGGGGGAGAACAGATACGCAGTATTTT. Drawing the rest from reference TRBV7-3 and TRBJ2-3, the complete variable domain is GAGVSQTPSNKVTEKGKYVELRCDPISGHTALYWYRQSLGQGPEFLIYFQGTGAADDSGLPNDRFFAVRPEGSVSTLKIQRTERGDSAVYLCASSSDRGRTDTQYFGPGTRLTVL.

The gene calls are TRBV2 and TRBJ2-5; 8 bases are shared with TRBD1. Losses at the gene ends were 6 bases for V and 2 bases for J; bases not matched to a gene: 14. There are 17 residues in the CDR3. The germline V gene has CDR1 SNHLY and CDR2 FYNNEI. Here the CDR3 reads CASSGTGQGVGQETQYF. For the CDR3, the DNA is TGTGCCAGCAGCGGTACCGGACAGGGCGTCGGACAAGAGACCCAGTACTTC.

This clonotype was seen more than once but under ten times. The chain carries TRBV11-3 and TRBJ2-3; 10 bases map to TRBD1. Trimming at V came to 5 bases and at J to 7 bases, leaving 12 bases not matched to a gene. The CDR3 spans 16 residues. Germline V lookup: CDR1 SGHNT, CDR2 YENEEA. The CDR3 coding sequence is TGTGCCAGCAGCCCCCCCGGGACAGGGGTCCGATATACGCAGTATTTT. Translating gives CASSPPGTGVRYTQYF.